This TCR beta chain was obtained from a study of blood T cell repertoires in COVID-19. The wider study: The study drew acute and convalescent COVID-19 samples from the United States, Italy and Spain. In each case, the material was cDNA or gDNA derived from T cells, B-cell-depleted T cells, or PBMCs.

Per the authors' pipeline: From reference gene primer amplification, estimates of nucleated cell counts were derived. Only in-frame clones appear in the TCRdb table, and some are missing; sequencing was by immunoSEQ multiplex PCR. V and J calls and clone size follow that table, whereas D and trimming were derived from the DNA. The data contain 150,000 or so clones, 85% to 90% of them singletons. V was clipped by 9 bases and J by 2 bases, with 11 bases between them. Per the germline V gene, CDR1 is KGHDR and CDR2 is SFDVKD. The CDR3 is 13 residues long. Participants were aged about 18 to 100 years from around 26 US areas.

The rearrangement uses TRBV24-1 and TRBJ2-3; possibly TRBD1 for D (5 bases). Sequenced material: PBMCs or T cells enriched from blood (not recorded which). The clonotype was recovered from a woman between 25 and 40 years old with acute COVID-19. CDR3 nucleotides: TGTGCCACCGCAAGGGGTCTCACAGATACGCAGTATTTT. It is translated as CATARGLTDTQYF.